This is a list of T cell receptor beta chains from one sample in a study of graft-versus-host responses after intestinal transplantation. These TCRs' antigens remain unknown. Generated by immunoSEQ multiplex PCR, the TCRdb table keeps only in-frame clones and is missing some. Among tens of thousands of clones listed, 93% were seen once. The input for sequencing was unstimulated CD8+ T cells sorted from spleen or lymph node cells, taken before intestinal transplant. The receptors shown here come from a human donor who received an intestinal transplant. Each CDR3 is given with its conserved first and last residue. The D gene is left open where the match is weak. Expanded clones get a size class; other rows say once, few or many, or leave the size out.

J: TRBJ1-4
size: few
V: TRBV4-3
D: TRBD1
DNA: TGCGCCAGCAGCCAAGATTTGGACAGGGGAAATGAAAAACTGTTTTTT
CDR3: CASSQDLDRGNEKLFF

J: TRBJ2-2
size: .
V: TRBV2
D: TRBD2
DNA: TGTGCCAGCAGACCGGGACTAGCGACGAACACCGGGGAGCTGTTTTTT
CDR3: CASRPGLATNTGELFF

J: TRBJ2-1
size: .
V: TRBV29-1
D: TRBD2
DNA: TGCAGCGTTGAACCCTGGTCCGGGACTAGCGGGGGCGTAAACAATGAGCAGTTCTTC
CDR3: CSVEPWSGTSGGVNNEQFF

J: TRBJ2-7
size: .
V: TRBV27
D: .
DNA: TGTGCCAGCAGTTTATCGGGGAGTTCCGAGCAGTACTTC
CDR3: CASSLSGSSEQYF

J: TRBJ1-1
size: .
V: TRBV7-8
D: .
DNA: TGTGCCAGCAGCTTCCCGGGTTGGGACACTGAAGCTTTCTTT
CDR3: CASSFPGWDTEAFF

J: TRBJ2-2
size: .
V: TRBV7-2
D: TRBD2
DNA: TGTGCCAGCAGACTGAGCGGGGGGGTTAACACCGGGGAGCTGTTTTTT
CDR3: CASRLSGGVNTGELFF

J: TRBJ1-2
size: .
V: TRBV11-3
D: TRBD1
DNA: TGTGCCAGCAGCTTGGGGGACAGGGGATATGGCTACACCTTC
CDR3: CASSLGDRGYGYTF

J: TRBJ1-3
size: .
V: TRBV9
D: .
DNA: TGTGCCAGCAGCGTGGCCGACAGGATCACCGGAAACACCATATATTTT
CDR3: CASSVADRITGNTIYF

J: TRBJ1-1
size: .
V: TRBV19
D: .
DNA: TGTGCCAGTAGTGGGAGGGTGATGAACACTGAAGCTTTCTTT
CDR3: CASSGRVMNTEAFF

J: TRBJ2-2
size: .
V: TRBV4-3
D: .
DNA: TGCGCCAGCAGCCAAGGGGGCAGTCTTTCCGGGGGAATCGGGGAGCTGTTTTTT
CDR3: CASSQGGSLSGGIGELFF

J: TRBJ2-7
size: .
V: TRBV27
D: TRBD1
DNA: TGTGCCAGCAGTTTCGGGCCGACAGGGTTCGAGCAGTACTTC
CDR3: CASSFGPTGFEQYF

J: TRBJ2-1
size: .
V: TRBV4-1
D: TRBD2
DNA: TGCGCCAGCAGCCAAGACGGGCAGGGAGGGGTCAATGAGCAGTTCTTC
CDR3: CASSQDGQGGVNEQFF

J: TRBJ2-1
size: .
V: TRBV5-4
D: .
DNA: TGTGCCAGCAGCTTGGTTTTGCGGGGGCCCTACAATGAGCAGTTCTTC
CDR3: CASSLVLRGPYNEQFF

J: TRBJ2-1
size: .
V: TRBV19
D: .
DNA: TGTGCCAGTAGTATAGGGGGGACAAAGCAGTTCTTC
CDR3: CASSIGGTKQFF

J: TRBJ2-3
size: .
V: TRBV30
D: .
DNA: TGTGCCTGGAGGGGGGCGTCTAGTGCTAGCACAGATACGCAGTATTTT
CDR3: CAWRGASSASTDTQYF

J: TRBJ2-1
size: .
V: TRBV29-1
D: .
DNA: TGCAGCGTTGTCTCAGGGGGGAACAATGAGCAGTTCTTC
CDR3: CSVVSGGNNEQFF

J: TRBJ2-3
size: once
V: TRBV12-5
D: TRBD2
DNA: TGTGCTAGTGGTTTGGGACCCCCGGGACTAGCGGGGTTTGCAGATACGCAGTATTTT
CDR3: CASGLGPPGLAGFADTQYF

J: TRBJ1-5
size: .
V: TRBV30
D: .
DNA: TGTGCCTGGACACAATATAGCAATCAGCCCCAGCATTTT
CDR3: CAWTQYSNQPQHF

J: TRBJ1-1
size: .
V: TRBV7-2
D: .
DNA: TGTGCCAGCAGCTTACCCTTCTGGAACACTGAAGCTTTCTTT
CDR3: CASSLPFWNTEAFF

J: TRBJ2-7
size: .
V: TRBV5-6
D: .
DNA: TGTGCCAGCAGCTTGTGGAGGGGTTTGGAGCAGTACTTC
CDR3: CASSLWRGLEQYF

J: TRBJ1-3
size: .
V: TRBV27
D: .
DNA: TGTGCCAGCAGTTCTACAGGGTCTGGAAACACCATATATTTT
CDR3: CASSSTGSGNTIYF

J: TRBJ1-2
size: .
V: TRBV19
D: TRBD1
DNA: TGTGCCAGTAGTATTACCGGGACAGGGTTCTATGGCTACACCTTC
CDR3: CASSITGTGFYGYTF

J: TRBJ2-1
size: .
V: TRBV18
D: TRBD2
DNA: TGTGCCAGCTCAGTTAGCGGGGGGGCCTACAATGAGCAGTTCTTC
CDR3: CASSVSGGAYNEQFF

J: TRBJ2-7
size: .
V: TRBV6-1
D: .
DNA: TGTGCCAGCAGTGAACGGGCAGGGTGGACCTACGAGCAGTACTTC
CDR3: CASSERAGWTYEQYF

J: TRBJ2-7
size: .
V: TRBV6-6
D: TRBD1
DNA: TGTGCCAGCAGTTTCAGGACAGGCAGCTACGAGCAGTACTTC
CDR3: CASSFRTGSYEQYF

J: TRBJ1-1
size: .
V: TRBV4-1
D: TRBD1
DNA: TGCGCCAGCAGCCAAGGTCACACAGGGGGCACTGAAGCTTTCTTT
CDR3: CASSQGHTGGTEAFF

J: TRBJ1-1
size: .
V: TRBV4-3
D: .
DNA: TGCGCCAGCAGCCAAGAAACAGGCTACACTGAAGCTTTCTTT
CDR3: CASSQETGYTEAFF

J: TRBJ2-1
size: .
V: TRBV7-2
D: .
DNA: TGTGCCAGCAGCTTAGACAGAAGCTCCTACAATGAGCAGTTCTTC
CDR3: CASSLDRSSYNEQFF

J: TRBJ2-2
size: .
V: TRBV5-4
D: TRBD2
DNA: TGTGCCAGCAGCTTGGAGGGACTAGCGGGGGCAAACACCGGGGAGCTGTTTTTT
CDR3: CASSLEGLAGANTGELFF

J: TRBJ1-1
size: .
V: TRBV6-1
D: .
DNA: TGTGCCAGCAGTGAATTGGGTGGGGAGTCTGAAGCTTTCTTT
CDR3: CASSELGGESEAFF

J: TRBJ2-1
size: .
V: TRBV7-9
D: TRBD2
DNA: TGTGCCAGCAGCTTATTAAGCGGGGACGATGAGCAGTTCTTC
CDR3: CASSLLSGDDEQFF

J: TRBJ2-1
size: .
V: TRBV11-2
D: TRBD2
DNA: TGTGCCAGCAGCTTAGTTGCTAGCGGGGGGGCGGAGTTCTTC
CDR3: CASSLVASGGAEFF

J: TRBJ2-7
size: .
V: TRBV27
D: .
DNA: TGTGCCAGCAGTTTATCCGTTCAGGGGAGTAACGAGCAGTACTTC
CDR3: CASSLSVQGSNEQYF

J: TRBJ2-3
size: .
V: TRBV7-6
D: .
DNA: TGTGCCAGCAGCTTAGAAGGGGGGGCAGATACGCAGTATTTT
CDR3: CASSLEGGADTQYF

J: TRBJ2-3
size: once
V: TRBV9
D: TRBD1
DNA: TGTGCCAGCAGCGTGGACAGGGGACTTGAAGATACGCAGTATTTT
CDR3: CASSVDRGLEDTQYF

J: TRBJ1-2
size: .
V: TRBV19
D: .
DNA: TGTGCCAGTAGTTCGTGGACAGCTAACTATGGCTACACCTTC
CDR3: CASSSWTANYGYTF

J: TRBJ2-5
size: .
V: TRBV9
D: .
DNA: TGTGCCAGCGCGGGAGAGACCCAGTACTTC
CDR3: CASAGETQYF

J: TRBJ1-6
size: .
V: TRBV7-2
D: .
DNA: TGTGCCAGCAGCTTAGAGGGCAGCGGGGATTCACCCCTCCACTTT
CDR3: CASSLEGSGDSPLHF

J: TRBJ2-3
size: .
V: TRBV30
D: .
DNA: TGTGCCTGGAGTGTCGGTTCTGGCACAGATACGCAGTATTTT
CDR3: CAWSVGSGTDTQYF

J: TRBJ1-4
size: .
V: TRBV30
D: .
DNA: TGTGCCTGGAGTATCGCGGGGCTGGAGGAAAAACTGTTTTTT
CDR3: CAWSIAGLEEKLFF

J: TRBJ2-4
size: .
V: TRBV29-1
D: TRBD2
DNA: TGCAGCGTTGAAGGACTAGCGGGGGCGAGGGACATTCAGTACTTC
CDR3: CSVEGLAGARDIQYF

J: TRBJ2-7
size: once
V: TRBV5-5
D: TRBD2
DNA: TGTGCCAGCAGCTTGGGACTAGCGGGGGGTCTATGGAACGAGCAGTACTTC
CDR3: CASSLGLAGGLWNEQYF

J: TRBJ1-2
size: .
V: TRBV5-8
D: TRBD1
DNA: TGTGCCAGCAGCCCCACCGGGACAGGGTACTATGGCTACACCTTC
CDR3: CASSPTGTGYYGYTF

J: TRBJ2-7
size: .
V: TRBV9
D: TRBD1
DNA: TGTGCCAGCAGCGCGAGGACAGGGGGAATCGACGAGCAGTACTTC
CDR3: CASSARTGGIDEQYF

J: TRBJ2-3
size: .
V: TRBV4-3
D: TRBD2
DNA: TGCGCCAGCAGCCATGGACTAGCGGGGGGGCTAGATACGCAGTATTTT
CDR3: CASSHGLAGGLDTQYF

J: TRBJ1-2
size: .
V: TRBV5-1
D: .
DNA: TGCGCCAGCAGCCCTGCGGGGGCGGTCTATGGCTACACCTTC
CDR3: CASSPAGAVYGYTF

J: TRBJ1-1
size: .
V: TRBV7-9
D: .
DNA: TGTGCCAGCAGCCCCCCAAGGCGGGGGCCTAACACTGAAGCTTTCTTT
CDR3: CASSPPRRGPNTEAFF

J: TRBJ2-7
size: .
V: TRBV15
D: TRBD1
DNA: TGTGCCACCAGCCAGTGGACAGGGCCGAGGAGCTCCTACGAGCAGTACTTC
CDR3: CATSQWTGPRSSYEQYF

J: TRBJ2-7
size: .
V: TRBV11-1
D: .
DNA: TGTGCCAGCAGCTTACGGTCTGGGACTTTTTCCGGCGAGCAGTACTTC
CDR3: CASSLRSGTFSGEQYF

J: TRBJ2-7
size: .
V: TRBV13
D: .
DNA: TGTGCCAGCAGCCACGGGTTCAGCTCCTACGAGCAGTACTTC
CDR3: CASSHGFSSYEQYF

J: TRBJ2-7
size: .
V: TRBV6-1
D: TRBD2
DNA: TGTGCCAGCAGTAGTAATAGCGGGGGGATCTACGAGCAGTACTTC
CDR3: CASSSNSGGIYEQYF

J: TRBJ2-3
size: .
V: TRBV6-6
D: TRBD2
DNA: TGTGCCAGCAGTTACTCACCGGGGGGGGTCACAGATACGCAGTATTTT
CDR3: CASSYSPGGVTDTQYF

J: TRBJ2-3
size: .
V: TRBV7-2
D: .
DNA: TGTGCCAGCAGCACACAGGAGTTACGCGTCACAGATACGCAGTATTTT
CDR3: CASSTQELRVTDTQYF

J: TRBJ2-7
size: .
V: TRBV4-3
D: .
DNA: TGCGCCAAACTACGTTCCAGGGTCCTTAAATCCTACGAGCAGTACTTC
CDR3: CAKLRSRVLKSYEQYF

J: TRBJ1-4
size: .
V: TRBV19
D: .
DNA: TGTGCCAGTAGTGCCCTTACCGGGACTAATGAAAAACTGTTTTTT
CDR3: CASSALTGTNEKLFF

J: TRBJ2-1
size: .
V: TRBV4-3
D: TRBD2
DNA: TGCGCCAGCAGAGGGGGACTAGGAAATGAGCAGTTCTTC
CDR3: CASRGGLGNEQFF

J: TRBJ2-3
size: once
V: TRBV9
D: .
DNA: TGTGCCAGCAGCGTAGACCTAAGCACAGATACGCAGTATTTT
CDR3: CASSVDLSTDTQYF

J: TRBJ2-2
size: .
V: TRBV25-1
D: .
DNA: TGTGCCAGCAGTGAACTAGCAAACGGGGAGCTGTTTTTT
CDR3: CASSELANGELFF